Included here is one TCR beta chain sequence, with context. The CDR3 loop spans 15 amino acids. The V end was cut by 0 bases, the J end by 3 bases, with 13 bases between. Germline V lookup: CDR1 SGHRS, CDR2 YFSETQ. The entry originates in a study of cytomegalovirus exposure and HLA in healthy donors. Both 60 Vbeta primers and 13 Jbeta primers went into the PCR. Original processing methods: Approximately 73 million unique TCR beta chains, roughly 11 million shared, were counted in a later analysis. Measured with immunoSEQ multiplex PCR; TCRdb has only the in-frame clones, and not every one. Clone size and V and J calls were adopted from that table, with D and trimming inferred from the DNA. Counted here are 150,000 to 180,000 clones, around 80% occurring once; the ten biggest clones make up around 13%.

The rearrangement joins TRBV5-1 to TRBJ2-7, with D possibly matching TRBD1 (6 bases). The clonotype comes from a man aged 30 to 39 in good health and CMV-seropositive. The sample taken for sequencing was PBMCs. In DNA, the CDR3 is TGCGCCAGCAGCTTGGAACCCACAGGGATCTACGAGCAGTACTTC. Protein sequence: CASSLEPTGIYEQYF.